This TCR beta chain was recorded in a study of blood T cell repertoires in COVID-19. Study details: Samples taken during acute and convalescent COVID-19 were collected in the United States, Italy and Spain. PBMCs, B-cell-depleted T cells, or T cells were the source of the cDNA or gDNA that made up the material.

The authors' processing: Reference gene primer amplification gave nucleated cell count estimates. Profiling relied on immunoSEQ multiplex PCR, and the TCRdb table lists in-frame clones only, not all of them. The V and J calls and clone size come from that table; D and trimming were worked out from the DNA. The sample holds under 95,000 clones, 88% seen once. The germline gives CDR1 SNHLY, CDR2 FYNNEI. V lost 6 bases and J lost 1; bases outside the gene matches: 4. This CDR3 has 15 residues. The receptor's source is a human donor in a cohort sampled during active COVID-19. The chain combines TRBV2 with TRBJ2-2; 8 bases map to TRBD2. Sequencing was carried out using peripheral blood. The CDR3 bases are TGTGCCAGCAGGATGAGCGGGGGGAACACCGGGGAGCTGTTTTTT. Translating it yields CASRMSGGNTGELFF.